The 8 T cell receptor beta chains presented below share a single source sample, sequenced in a study of radiotherapy plus CTLA-4 blockade in lung cancer (dated by TCRdb to between 2017 and 2018). Libraries were constructed by the immunoSEQ multiplex PCR assay. TCRdb mirrors the immuneACCESS table, restricted to in-frame sequences. Some clones are absent from its copies; in checked studies, under half trace to an unresolved V gene, and the reason for the others is unknown. A total of 70,000 to 100,000 clones appear in this sample, 75% to 90% of them only once. The ten largest clones take up approximately 1.9% of the sample. The sequencing used peripheral blood, collected from a patient treated with radiotherapy plus ipilimumab. The receptors derive from a human donor with non-small cell lung cancer who had a partial response to radiotherapy plus ipilimumab.

V usage is TRBV28 and J usage is TRBJ2-7, with D possibly TRBD1 on 7 matching bases. The length of the CDR3 is 14 residues. Trimming left V 7 bases short and J 3 bases short, with 16 bases between. Germline assignment: CDR1 MDHEN and CDR2 SYDVKM. CDR3 amino acids: CASTLTGTLYEQYF. The CDR3 DNA is TGTGCCAGCACCCTGACAGGGACTCTCTACGAGCAGTACTTC.

Notes on this clone: One junction end does not reproduce the germline sequence, and a read error may be involved. V usage is TRBV5-1 and J usage is TRBJ2-1, with 7 nucleotides matching TRBD1. The CDR3 is 13 residues long. Looked up from germline, CDR1 is SGHRS and CDR2 is YFSETQ. The CDR3 loop reads CASSLGTDNEQFF. CDR3 DNA: TGCGCCAGCAGTTTGGGGACAGACAATGAGCAGTTCTTC. The entire variable domain, with the rest obtained from reference TRBV5-1 and TRBJ2-1, is as follows: KAGVTQTPRYLIKTRGQQVTLSCSPISGHRSVSWYQQTPGQGLQFLFEYFSETQRNKGNFPGRFSGRQFSNSRSEMNVSTLELGDSALYLCASSLGTDNEQFFGPGTRLTVL.

The rearrangement links TRBV6-5 to TRBJ1-1; TRBD1 aligns across 7 bases. V was pared by 5 bases and J by 5 bases, with 8 bases of the junction left unmatched. There are 14 residues in the CDR3. The germline CDR1 and CDR2 sequences are MNHEY and SVGAGI. The CDR3 DNA reads as TGTGCCAGCAGTGAGGAAGGGGGCTTAACTGAAGCTTTCTTT. It codes for CASSEEGGLTEAFF.

The chain employs TRBV11-2 and TRBJ1-1, with D possibly matching TRBD1 (5 bases). CDR1 SGHAT and CDR2 FQNNGV come from the germline V gene. This CDR3 contains 16 residues. With 1 base removed from V and 0 bases from J, the gap between germline ends came to 12 bases. The CDR3 region is CASSLAWTTMNTEAFF. CDR3 DNA sequence: TGTGCCAGCAGCTTAGCCTGGACAACCATGAACACTGAAGCTTTCTTT.

The chain couples TRBV14 to TRBJ1-2; D ambiguous. The CDR3 extends over 12 amino acids. CDR1 and CDR2 (germline): SGHDN, FVKESK. Trimming removed 8 bases from V and 2 bases from J, with 9 bases in between. CDR3 sequence: CASGSLNYGYTF. The CDR3 DNA sequence: TGTGCCAGCGGGAGCTTAAACTATGGCTACACCTTC. Together with reference TRBV14 and TRBJ1-2, the CDR3 gives the full variable domain: EAGVTQFPSHSVIEKGQTVTLRCDPISGHDNLYWYRRVMGKEIKFLLHFVKESKQDESGMPNNRFLAERTGGTYSTLKVQPAELEDSGVYFCASGSLNYGYTFGSGTRLTVV.

Here the CDR3 DNA reads TGTGCCAGCAGCTGGTCTCTAGGGGTCTACGAGCAGTACGTC. It yields the protein CASSWSLGVYEQYV. The chain recombines TRBV7-9 with TRBJ2-7; the D gene is possibly TRBD1 (5 bases). V dropped 4 bases and J dropped 3 bases, with 13 bases sitting between them. This CDR3 spans 14 amino acids. Looked up from germline, CDR1 is SEHNR and CDR2 is FQNEAQ (reference sequence).

V usage is TRBV15 and J usage is TRBJ2-4; possibly TRBD1 for D (6 bases). This CDR3 has 17 amino acids. With 5 bases removed from V and 0 bases from J, the gap between germline ends came to 17 bases. Germline lookup yields CDR1 LNHNV and CDR2 YYDKDF (reference sequence). In DNA, the CDR3 is TGTGCCACCAGCCCCTTGGGGGCACGAAGAGCCAAAAACATTCAGTACTTC. Translated, it gives CATSPLGARRAKNIQYF.

The genes are TRBV6-5 and TRBJ1-2; the D gene is possibly TRBD1 (6 bases). This CDR3 has 15 residues. V was shortened by 3 bases and J by 7 bases, with 18 bases between the two germline ends. Germline V gives CDR1 MNHEY, CDR2 SVGAGI. The DNA for the CDR3 is TGTGCCAGCAGTTATTCCGGGGGGCAATTGGGTGGCTACACCTTC. Its protein is CASSYSGGQLGGYTF.